This record concerns one T cell receptor beta chain sequence. The entry originates in a study of control samples from healthy donors and cancer patients. Profiling relied on immunoSEQ multiplex PCR, and the TCRdb table lists in-frame clones only, not all of them. Here the sample spans more than 50,000 clones, 88% being singletons. The germline V gene has CDR1 MNHEY and CDR2 SMNVEV (reference sequence). V was cut by 5 bases and J by 8 bases, with 12 bases left in between. CDR3 length equals 12 residues. The sequencing sample was made of blood. The chain has TRBV27 and TRBJ1-1; D is perhaps TRBD1 (5 bases). This clonotype originated in a man aged 45-60 years in good health. The chain's CDR3 is CASSAGTDEAFF. The CDR3 bases are TGTGCCAGCAGTGCCGGGACGGACGAAGCTTTCTTT.